This T cell receptor (beta chain) was sequenced for a study of T cell repertoires in cytomegalovirus infection. After removal of 6 bases from V and 4 bases from J, the junction contained 6 bases not matched to a gene. This CDR3 is built from 14 residues. Germline values: CDR1 MDHEN, CDR2 SYDVKM. This clonotype was counted once. Via MiXCR, TCRdb re-called the reads, giving one row per CDR3 protein. The sample holds just over 300,000 distinct CDR3 sequences, roughly 15% seen once. This sequence joins TRBV28 and TRBJ2-5; 9 nucleotides align to TRBD2. The specimen sequenced was PBMCs. This sequence was found in a human donor in good health (CMV status not recorded). Some clones in this sample may be carry-over from other donors' samples. The CDR3 DNA reads as TGTGCCAGCAGCCTTACTAGCGGGCCAGAGACCCAGTACTTC. Its protein product is CASSLTSGPETQYF. Using reference TRBV28 and TRBJ2-5 for the parts outside the CDR3, the full variable domain is DVKVTQSSRYLVKRTGEKVFLECVQDMDHENMFWYRQDPGLGLRLIYFSYDVKMKEKGDIPEGYSVSREKKERFSLILESASTNQTSMYLCASSLTSGPETQYFGPGTRLLVL.